A single sample gave rise to the 10 T cell receptor beta chains below, sequenced in a study of T cell responses to AZD1222 COVID-19 vaccine. The repertoire was sequenced with immunoSEQ multiplex PCR; TCRdb's copy has only in-frame clones and lacks some. The sample has some 97,000 clones, around 87% seen once. Material: peripheral blood, obtained on day 0 of AZD1222 vaccination. The receptors were gathered from an adult in good health.

The V gene is TRBV19, the J gene TRBJ1-3; D remains unclear. CDR3 length equals 16 residues. CDR1 is LNHDA and CDR2 is SQIVND in the germline V gene (reference sequence). The V end lost 6 bases, the J end lost 0 bases, and 15 bases lay between the germline ends. CDR3 coding DNA: TGTGCCAGTAGCCCCTCGGGTCTTATCTCTGGAAACACCATATATTTT. Its protein product is CASSPSGLISGNTIYF.

This sequence joins TRBV27 and TRBJ1-1; no clear D. Germline-derived CDR1 and CDR2 are MNHEY and SMNVEV (reference sequence). V was shortened by 3 bases and J by 0 bases, with 11 bases between the two germline ends. The CDR3 contains 15 residues. This chain's CDR3 is CASSFSEGMNTEAFF. The CDR3 bases are TGTGCCAGCAGTTTTTCAGAGGGCATGAACACTGAAGCTTTCTTT.

This clone was counted a single time. The CDR3 nucleotides are TGTGCCTGGAGGCCGATCGGACTAGCCGGGTCCTACGAGCAGTACTTC. The encoded protein is CAWRPIGLAGSYEQYF. The chain has TRBV30 and TRBJ2-7, with TRBD2 matching over 8 bases. Unmatched junction bases numbered 11, after V lost 3 bases and J lost 1 base. CDR1 and CDR2 from the germline V gene are GTSNPN and SVGIG (reference sequence). This CDR3 comprises 16 residues.

The rearrangement joins TRBV15 to TRBJ1-1; unclear D gene. V was cut by 0 bases and J by 2 bases, with 4 bases left in between. Germline V gene sequence: CDR1 LNHNV, CDR2 YYDKDF (reference sequence). This CDR3 spans 13 amino acids. This chain's CDR3 is CATSRDPNTEAFF. For the CDR3, the DNA is TGTGCCACCAGCAGAGACCCAAACACTGAAGCTTTCTTT. Supplemented by reference TRBV15 and TRBJ1-1, the full variable domain reads DAMVIQNPRYQVTQFGKPVTLSCSQTLNHNVMYWYQQKSSQAPKLLFHYYDKDFNNEADTPDNFQSRRPNTSFCFLDIRSPGLGDTAMYLCATSRDPNTEAFFGQGTRLTVV.

V and J are TRBV7-8 and TRBJ1-2; possibly TRBD1 for D (5 bases). CDR3 size: 15 residues. Trimming pared 3 bases from V and 4 bases from J, leaving 15 bases between. In germline, CDR1 is SGHVS, CDR2 FQNEAQ. CDR3 sequence: CASSFASDSSYGYTF. Here the CDR3 DNA reads TGTGCCAGCAGCTTCGCTTCCGACAGTAGCTATGGCTACACCTTC.

The J gene is TRBJ1-5, the V gene TRBV4-3; D uncertain. V was cut by 3 bases and J by 0 bases, with 15 bases left in between. CDR3 length equals 17 residues. Germline assignment: CDR1 LGHNA and CDR2 YSLEER. The CDR3, as DNA: TGCGCCAGCAGCCAGAGTTTGGACGCGGATAGCAATCAGCCCCAGCATTTT. Translation gives CASSQSLDADSNQPQHF.

The CDR3 is CASGRVSQETQYF. CDR3 coding DNA: TGCGCCAGCGGGCGAGTCTCCCAAGAGACCCAGTACTTC. J is TRBJ2-5 and V is TRBV10-2; no definite D call. Trimming removed 8 bases at V and 1 base at J, with 11 bases between. Germline values: CDR1 WSHSY, CDR2 SAAADI. The CDR3 loop spans 13 amino acids.

This chain uses TRBV4-2 with TRBJ2-5; 9 bases fit TRBD2. Germline V gene data show CDR1 as LGHNA and CDR2 as YNFKEQ. Trimming cost V 1 base and J 0 bases; bases outside gene matches: 18. The CDR3 extends over 21 amino acids. CDR3 protein: CASSQVRGRGGHRSNQETQYF. The CDR3 DNA reads TGTGCCAGCAGCCAAGTCAGAGGGCGGGGGGGCCACCGGTCAAACCAAGAGACCCAGTACTTC.

The chain employs TRBV28 and TRBJ1-4; D remains unclear. Germline lookup yields CDR1 MDHEN and CDR2 SYDVKM. CDR3 length: 11 amino acids. The ends were cut back, 5 bases at V and 8 bases at J, with 6 bases in the middle. The CDR3 spells CASSLEEKLFF. CDR3 DNA sequence: TGTGCCAGCAGTCTTGAAGAAAAACTGTTTTTT.

The V gene is TRBV5-1, the J gene TRBJ2-3, with D possibly being TRBD1 or TRBD2 (5 bases each). The CDR3 totals 15 residues. V gave up 0 bases and J gave up 6 bases, with 14 bases separating them. Per the germline V gene, CDR1 is SGHRS and CDR2 is YFSETQ. The CDR3 DNA reads as TGCGCCAGCAGCTTGGGGCAGGGAGACTTGGATACGCAGTATTTT. Translating gives CASSLGQGDLDTQYF.